In its sample, the clone carrying this TCR beta chain was seen a few times. TCRdb's table, derived via immunoSEQ multiplex PCR, lists solely in-frame clones and lacks some. This sample has approximately 260,000 clones, with about 87% found just once. This specimen comes from a study of blood T cell repertoires in COVID-19. This clonotype was obtained from a human donor in a cohort sampled during active COVID-19. The source material was peripheral blood.

CDR3 bases: TGTGCCAGTAGTATCCTGACAGCGCTGGGGGGAACCATATATTTT. Translation gives CASSILTALGGTIYF. The J gene is TRBJ1-3, the V gene TRBV19; possibly TRBD1 for D (5 bases). The V and J ends lost 3 bases and 10 bases respectively, with 19 bases between them. CDR3 length equals 15 residues. CDR1 is LNHDA, CDR2 SQIVND, per germline (reference sequence).